This T cell receptor beta chain was identified in a study of post-analysis software for immune sequencing data. The wider study: Progressive-relapsing, secondary progressive and relapsing-remitting multiple sclerosis were among the disease courses included. Study-level findings and limits: Higher frequency in patients than in controls was seen for about five TRBV segments, with TRBV5-6, TRBV5-1 and TRBV20-1 among them. Controls significantly exceeded multiple sclerosis patients in normalized Chao1 diversity. The authors found that F measure strongly co-clustered same-batch samples.

The CDR3 consists of 14 residues. The ends lost 0 bases at V and 11 bases at J; junction bases unmatched: 6. Germline CDR1 is SGHRS and CDR2 is YFSETQ. Unique molecular identifiers tagged the TCR beta cDNA libraries. TCRdb processed the PCR reads anew with MiXCR; each CDR3 protein has one entry. The table has 750,000 to 950,000 distinct CDR3 sequences, approximately 57% seen once. Comments on this clonotype: Its target is unknown.

Sequences were obtained from blood. The receptor's source is a girl aged 10 to 17 with multiple sclerosis. This rearrangement joins TRBV5-1 to TRBJ2-3; 10 nucleotides align to TRBD2. Here the CDR3 DNA reads TGCGCCAGCAGCTTGGCCGAGACTAGCGGGCGGCAGTATTTT. Its protein is CASSLAETSGRQYF.